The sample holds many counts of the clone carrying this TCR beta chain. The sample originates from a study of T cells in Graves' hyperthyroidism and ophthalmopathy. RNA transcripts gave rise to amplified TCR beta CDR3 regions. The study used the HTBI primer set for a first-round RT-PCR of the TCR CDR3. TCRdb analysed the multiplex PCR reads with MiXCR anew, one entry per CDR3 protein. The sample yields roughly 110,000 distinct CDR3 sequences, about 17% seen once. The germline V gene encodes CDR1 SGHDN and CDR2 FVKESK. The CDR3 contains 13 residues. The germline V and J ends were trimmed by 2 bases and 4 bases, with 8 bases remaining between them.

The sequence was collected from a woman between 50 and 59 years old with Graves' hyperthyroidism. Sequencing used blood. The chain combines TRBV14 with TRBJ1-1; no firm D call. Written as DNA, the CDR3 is TGTGCCAGCAGCCAACAGTTCGGCACTGAAGCTTTCTTT. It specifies CASSQQFGTEAFF.